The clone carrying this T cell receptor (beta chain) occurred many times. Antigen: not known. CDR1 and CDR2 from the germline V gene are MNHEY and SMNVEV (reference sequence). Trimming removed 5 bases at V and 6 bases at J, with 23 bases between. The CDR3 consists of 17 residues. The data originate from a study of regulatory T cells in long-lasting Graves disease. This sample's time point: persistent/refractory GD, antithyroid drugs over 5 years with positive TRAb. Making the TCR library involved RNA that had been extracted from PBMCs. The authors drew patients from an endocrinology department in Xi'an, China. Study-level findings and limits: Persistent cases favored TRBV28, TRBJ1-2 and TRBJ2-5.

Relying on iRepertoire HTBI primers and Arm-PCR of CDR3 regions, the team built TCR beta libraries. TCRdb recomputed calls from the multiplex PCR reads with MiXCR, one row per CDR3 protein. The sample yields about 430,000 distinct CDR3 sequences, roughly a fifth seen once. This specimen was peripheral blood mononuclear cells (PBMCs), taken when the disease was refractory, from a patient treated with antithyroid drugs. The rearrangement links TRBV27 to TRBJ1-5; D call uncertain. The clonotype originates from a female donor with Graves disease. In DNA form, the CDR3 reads TGTGCCAGCAGTCCCTACCTCCTTGAGGAGGGTAGTCAGCCCCAGCATTTT. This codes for CASSPYLLEEGSQPQHF.